These 24 T cell receptor beta chains were all obtained from the same sample, sequenced in a study of Tregs in tolerant kidney transplant recipients. Clones were read by immunoSEQ multiplex PCR, and TCRdb kept only the in-frame ones, dropping some. This sample's table has 50,000 or so clones. The sample was CD4+ T cells from blood, taken before the transplant. The receptors were sampled from a human donor who received a combined kidney and bone marrow transplant.

On this clone: The read terminates 3 residues ahead of where the CDR3 ends, so the germline J gene completes it. The genes are TRBV2 and TRBJ1-2, with TRBD1 as a possible D gene (6 bases). The germline V gene has CDR1 SNHLY and CDR2 FYNNEI. There are 13 residues in the CDR3. V lost 2 bases and J lost 2, with 6 bases in between. The CDR3 reads CASSETGNYGYTF. The DNA read from the CDR3 is TGTGCCAGCAGTGAAACAGGGAACTATGGC.

As for this clone: Sequencing ends 3 residues short of the CDR3 end; the germline J gene provides the rest. The chain couples TRBV7-2 to TRBJ2-2; D is undetermined. The CDR3 is 17 amino acids. Trimming stripped 0 bases from V and 0 bases from J, with 11 bases between. CDR1 SGHTA and CDR2 FQGNSA come from the germline V gene. This CDR3 is CASSLAGQASNTGELFF. The covered CDR3 bases are TGTGCCAGCAGCTTAGCCGGCCAGGCTTCGAACACCGGGGAG.

The sequenced part of the CDR3 DNA is TGTGCCAGCTCACCGGGACTTAACAATGAG. It yields the protein CASSPGLNNE. Given in full, the CDR3 is CASSPGLNNEQFF. J is TRBJ2-1 and V is TRBV18, with a possible D match to TRBD2 (6 bases). From the germline J gene comes the end of the CDR3, since the read stops 3 residues before it. CDR1 and CDR2 from the germline V gene are KGHSH and LQKENI. V dropped 3 bases and J dropped 5 bases, with 8 bases sitting between them. The CDR3 length is 13 residues. Filled out from reference TRBV18 and TRBJ2-1, the complete variable domain reads NAGVMQNPRHLVRRRGQEARLRCSPMKGHSHVYWYRQLPEEGLKFMVYLQKENIIDESGMPKERFSAEFPKEGPSILRIQQVVRGDSAAYFCASSPGLNNEQFFGPGTRLTVL.

On this clone itself: The CDR3 extends 3 residues past the end of the read, so its final part is completed from the germline J gene. The chain has TRBV5-1 and TRBJ2-5; TRBD1 matches 7 bases. With V trimmed by 5 bases and J by 4 bases, 8 bases remained unmatched. The CDR3 is made up of 14 amino acids. Germline CDR1 SGHRS, CDR2 YFSETQ. CDR3 sequence: CASRTTGAGETQYF. The DNA read from the CDR3 is TGCGCCAGCAGAACTACAGGGGCCGGAGAGACC.

The part of the CDR3 DNA that was read is TGTGCCAGCAGCTTAGGCGGGGCCTCCTACGAG. This codes for CASSLGGASYE. The full CDR3 is CASSLGGASYEQYF. The chain has TRBV7-2 and TRBJ2-7; possible D gene TRBD2, 6 bases. The CDR3 end falls 3 residues outside the read, so it is completed with the germline J gene. V dropped 1 base and J dropped 0 bases, with 7 bases sitting between them. This CDR3 comprises 14 residues. Germline CDR1 is SGHTA and CDR2 is FQGNSA.

A word on this clone: The observed sequence ends 3 residues before the CDR3 terminus, with the missing tail filled in from the germline J gene. This chain connects TRBV2 to TRBJ1-1; D gene uncertain. Germline CDR1 reads SNHLY; CDR2 reads FYNNEI. Trimming took 3 bases from V and 5 from J, leaving 22 bases between them. The CDR3 sequence is 17 residues long. The DNA read from the CDR3 is TGTGCCAGCAGTGATGGGTCCGCCACCCATTCGGGGACTGAA. Its protein product is CASSDGSATHSGTE. The whole CDR3 protein reads CASSDGSATHSGTEAFF.

Details on this clone: The CDR3 is cut off 3 residues early in the read; its end comes from the germline J gene. This rearrangement joins TRBV30 to TRBJ2-3; D uncertain. Germline CDR1 is GTSNPN and CDR2 is SVGIG (reference sequence). CDR3 length: 8 amino acids. CDR3 protein: CCADTQYF. The DNA read from the CDR3 is TGTTGCGCAGATACG.

Regarding this clone: The read gets to within 3 residues of the CDR3 end, and the germline J gene fills in the rest. This sequence joins TRBV14 and TRBJ1-3; no clear D. This CDR3 has 14 residues. With 4 bases removed from V and 0 bases from J, the gap between germline ends came to 7 bases. Germline values: CDR1 SGHDN, CDR2 FVKESK. CDR3 DNA (partial): TGTGCCAGCAGCCGATTAGTCTCTGGAAACACC. Amino acids: CASSRLVSGNT. The entire CDR3 protein reads CASSRLVSGNTIYF.

Points on this clone: Read data end 3 residues before the CDR3 end; the end is taken from the germline J gene. The J gene is TRBJ1-2, the V gene TRBV18, with D maybe TRBD1 (5 bases). The CDR3 has 14 amino acids. The V end lost 3 bases, the J end lost 4 bases, and 12 bases lay between the germline ends. Germline values: CDR1 KGHSH, CDR2 LQKENI. The part of the CDR3 DNA that was read is TGTGCCAGCTCACCCATAGACAGCTTCTATGGC. This sequence encodes CASSPIDSFYG. The whole CDR3 region reads CASSPIDSFYGYTF.

A note on this clone: The missing CDR3 end, 3 residues past where the read stops, is filled in from the germline J gene. J is TRBJ2-7 and V is TRBV7-2; maybe TRBD1 (5 bases). Germline V lookup: CDR1 SGHTA, CDR2 FQGNSA. Trimming pared 4 bases from V and 2 bases from J, leaving 9 bases between. This CDR3 is 13 amino acids long. CDR3 sequence reads: CASSSRTTYEQYF. Incomplete CDR3 DNA: TGTGCCAGCAGCTCCAGGACAACCTACGAG.

Comments on this clone: Sequencing ends 3 residues short of the CDR3 end; the germline J gene provides the rest. This chain joins TRBV30 and TRBJ1-1, with D unclear. This CDR3 comprises 11 residues. In germline, CDR1 is GTSNPN, CDR2 SVGIG (reference sequence). Between the trimmed V and J ends, which lost 1 base and 3 bases, there was a span of 3 bases. This CDR3 reads CAWSADTEAFF. The part of the CDR3 DNA that was read is TGTGCCTGGAGTGCAGACACTGAA.

Note on this clone: The CDR3 extends 3 residues past the end of the read, so its final part is completed from the germline J gene. The V call is TRBV2, the J call TRBJ1-3; D gene ambiguous. Germline CDR1 reads SNHLY; CDR2 reads FYNNEI. V was trimmed by 4 bases and J by 9 bases, leaving 13 bases between them. The CDR3 is made up of 13 amino acids. CDR3 bases read: TGTGCCAGCAGTGGGCAGGTCGAACTCACC. Its protein product is CASSGQVELT. The entire CDR3 is CASSGQVELTIYF.

Remarks on this clone: The sequence runs out 3 residues before the end of the CDR3; the remainder is reconstructed from the germline J gene. This sequence joins TRBV11-2 and TRBJ2-3; D might be TRBD1 (6 bases). The CDR3 runs 14 residues. Germline CDR1 SGHAT, CDR2 FQNNGV. The V end lost 8 bases, the J end lost 6 bases, and 18 bases lay between the germline ends. The CDR3 bases that were read are TGTGCCAGCGGCACCCAGGGGACCCGGGATACG. Its translation: CASGTQGTRDT. The full CDR3 reads CASGTQGTRDTQYF.

Note on this clone: Read coverage stops 3 residues before the CDR3 terminus; the germline J gene supplies the remainder. The chain employs TRBV19 and TRBJ1-2; no definite D call. Germline V gene sequence: CDR1 LNHDA, CDR2 SQIVND (reference sequence). This CDR3 spans 14 amino acids. Trimming stripped 3 bases from V and 2 bases from J, with 10 bases between. The DNA read from the CDR3 is TGTGCCAGTAGTATGAATCCACTAAACTATGGC. It translates to CASSMNPLNYG. In full, the CDR3 reads CASSMNPLNYGYTF.

In the case of this clone: The read is 3 residues too short to cover the CDR3 end, so that end is filled in from the germline J gene. The chain has TRBV10-3 and TRBJ1-5; a weak D match, TRBD1 (6 bases). V dropped 4 bases and J dropped 6 bases, with 16 bases sitting between them. The CDR3 has 15 residues. Germline V gene data show CDR1 as ENHRY and CDR2 as SYGVKD. The CDR3 loop reads CAISVTGSIGQPQHF. The DNA read from the CDR3 is TGTGCCATCAGTGTAACAGGGAGTATAGGTCAGCCC.

As for this clone: The read ends 3 residues before the CDR3 terminus; that terminus is restored from the germline J gene. The genes are TRBV5-5 and TRBJ2-4; the match to TRBD1 covers 7 bases. The V segment lost 10 bases and the J segment 1 base; nucleotides outside the gene matches: 2. The germline V gene has CDR1 SGHKS and CDR2 YYEKEE (reference sequence). The CDR3 is made up of 12 amino acids. The CDR3 bases that were read are TGTGCCGCGACAGGGGCCAAAAACATT. Amino acids: CAATGAKNI. The whole CDR3 protein is CAATGAKNIQYF.

Notes on this clone: The CDR3 is cut off 3 residues early in the read; its end comes from the germline J gene. The chain combines TRBV19 with TRBJ1-4, with 7 positions matching TRBD1. The CDR3 sequence is 14 residues long. Per the germline V gene, CDR1 is LNHDA and CDR2 is SQIVND (reference sequence). The DNA read from the CDR3 is TGTGCCAGTAGCGGACAGGCCGAACAGGGGAAA. Translation: CASSGQAEQGK. The whole CDR3 protein is CASSGQAEQGKLFF.

The CDR3 sequence is CASSPPGLAGGEQYF. The part of the CDR3 DNA that was read is TGTGCCAGCTCACCCCCGGGACTAGCGGGAGGCGAG. The chain uses TRBV18 and TRBJ2-7; the match to TRBD2 covers 15 bases. The read falls 3 residues short of the CDR3 end, and the missing part is taken from the germline J gene. The CDR3 is 15 residues long. The V gene's germline CDR1 is KGHSH and CDR2 LQKENI. V was pared by 3 bases and J by 6 bases, with 3 bases of the junction left unmatched.

Details on this clone: The sequenced fragment ends 3 residues before the CDR3 boundary, so the rest is inferred from the germline J gene. The chain uses TRBV10-2 and TRBJ1-5; D unresolved. CDR1 is WSHSY and CDR2 is SAAADI in the germline V gene. The CDR3 covers 16 residues. The V gene lost 9 bases and the J gene lost 4 bases, with 22 bases spanning the gap. The part of the CDR3 DNA that was read is TGCGCCAGTTACCCCATCCGGCGGAGCCCTAATCAGCCC. Translation: CASYPIRRSPNQP. The full CDR3 protein reads CASYPIRRSPNQPQHF.

Notes on this clone: The missing CDR3 end, 3 residues past where the read stops, is filled in from the germline J gene. The V and J genes are TRBV6-2 or TRBV6-3 and TRBJ2-1, with TRBD2 matching over 11 bases. Looked up from germline, CDR1 is MNHEY and CDR2 is SVGEGT. The junction had 7 bases not matched to a gene; V was cut back by 5 bases and J by 4 bases. The CDR3 contains 16 residues. The CDR3 DNA, read in part, is TGTGCCAGCAGTACCCTAAGGACTAGCGGGTACAATGAG. As protein: CASSTLRTSGYNE. The whole CDR3 protein reads CASSTLRTSGYNEQFF.

To note about this clone: Read data end 3 residues before the CDR3 end; the end is taken from the germline J gene. The genes are TRBV5-3 and TRBJ2-5; 10 positions match TRBD1. TRBV5-3 falls under the ORF class, with uncertain function. V was pared by 4 bases and J by 5 bases, with 8 bases of the junction left unmatched. The length of the CDR3 is 15 residues. CDR3 in amino acids: CARSRPGQGYETQYF. The covered CDR3 bases are TGTGCCAGAAGCCGACCGGGACAGGGGTACGAGACC.

Incomplete CDR3 DNA: TGTGCCAGCTCACCACCGGGACTAGCGGGGTTTCATGAG. Its protein product is CASSPPGLAGFHE. The CDR3, in full, reads CASSPPGLAGFHEQFF. V is TRBV18 and J is TRBJ2-1; 13 bases match TRBD2. The CDR3 end lies 3 residues beyond the end of the read and is filled in from the germline J gene. The V segment lost 0 bases and the J segment 8 bases; nucleotides outside the gene matches: 4. The CDR3 extends over 16 amino acids. Germline assignment: CDR1 KGHSH and CDR2 LQKENI. Full variable domain (missing parts from reference TRBV18 and TRBJ2-1): NAGVMQNPRHLVRRRGQEARLRCSPMKGHSHVYWYRQLPEEGLKFMVYLQKENIIDESGMPKERFSAEFPKEGPSILRIQQVVRGDSAAYFCASSPPGLAGFHEQFFGPGTRLTVL.

Comments on this clone: The observed sequence ends 3 residues before the CDR3 terminus, with the missing tail filled in from the germline J gene. This chain connects TRBV5-1 to TRBJ2-7; D ambiguous. The CDR3 length is 13 residues. Germline-derived CDR1 and CDR2 are SGHRS and YFSETQ. V lost 0 bases, J lost 3 bases, and 7 bases lay in between. CDR3 protein: CASSLVQSYEQYF. The CDR3 bases that were read are TGCGCCAGCAGCTTGGTTCAGAGCTACGAG. The full variable domain, in which reference TRBV5-1 and TRBJ2-7 provide the parts outside the CDR3, is KAGVTQTPRYLIKTRGQQVTLSCSPISGHRSVSWYQQTPGQGLQFLFEYFSETQRNKGNFPGRFSGRQFSNSRSEMNVSTLELGDSALYLCASSLVQSYEQYFGPGTRLTVT.

The covered CDR3 bases are TGCGCCAGCAGCTTTGGTGGGACATGGAGGTCGAATTCACCC. Translation: CASSFGGTWRSNSP. The whole CDR3 protein is CASSFGGTWRSNSPLHF. The chain recombines TRBV5-1 with TRBJ1-6, with D maybe TRBD1 (6 bases). With the read ending 3 residues before the CDR3 end, the germline J gene is used to fill in that end. The CDR3 has 17 residues. Germline V gene data show CDR1 as SGHRS and CDR2 as YFSETQ. V was trimmed by 2 bases and J by 7 bases, leaving 19 bases between them.